These 19 T cell receptor beta chains share one sample of origin, sequenced in a study of technical replicates of blood from a handful of donors. The data were produced by immunoSEQ multiplex PCR, yet TCRdb's version contains in-frame clones alone and is incomplete. The sample consists of some 74,000 clones, roughly 90% of them appearing once. What was sequenced was T cells isolated from PBMCs. The receptors stem from a human donor in good health.

The gene calls are TRBV27 and TRBJ2-7; 7 nucleotides line up with TRBD1. The CDR3 has 13 residues. V trimming: 4 bases; J trimming: 2 bases; junction bases outside the gene matches: 2. Germline loops: CDR1 MNHEY, CDR2 SMNVEV (reference sequence). In DNA, the CDR3 is TGTGCCAGCAGTTGGGGACAGACCTACGAGCAGTACTTC. It encodes CASSWGQTYEQYF.

The chain uses TRBV7-9 and TRBJ2-5; D possibly corresponds to TRBD2 (6 bases). With 4 bases removed from V and 7 bases from J, the gap between germline ends came to 13 bases. Germline CDR1 is SEHNR and CDR2 is FQNEAQ (reference sequence). CDR3 length: 13 amino acids. CDR3 protein: CASSSGTSGTQYF. In DNA, the CDR3 is TGTGCCAGCAGCTCTGGGACTTCGGGGACCCAGTACTTC.

This chain uses TRBV10-3 with TRBJ1-1; 8 positions match TRBD1. The CDR3 consists of 15 residues. CDR1 is ENHRY and CDR2 is SYGVKD in the germline V gene. V lost 6 bases to trimming and J lost 3 bases; unmatched junction nucleotides: 9. DNA of the CDR3: TGTGCCATCAGGCGCAGGACAGGGCTGGACACTGAAGCTTTCTTT. This codes for CAIRRRTGLDTEAFF.

In its sample, this clone was seen a few times. The V call is TRBV4-1, the J call TRBJ1-1; D call uncertain. Trimming removed 0 bases at V and 3 bases at J, with 8 bases between. Germline CDR1 is MGHRA and CDR2 is YSYEKL. This CDR3 has 14 amino acids. Written as DNA, the CDR3 is TGCGCCAGCAGCCAAGAGCAGTGGTACACTGAAGCTTTCTTT. This sequence encodes CASSQEQWYTEAFF.

J is TRBJ2-7 and V is TRBV30; 7 bases fit TRBD1. This CDR3 comprises 12 residues. CDR1 is GTSNPN and CDR2 is SVGIG in the germline V gene (reference sequence). The V segment lost 1 base and the J segment 5 bases; nucleotides outside the gene matches: 2. The CDR3 DNA is TGTGCCTGGAGTGGTGGGACAGACGAGCAGTACTTC. Translated, it gives CAWSGGTDEQYF.

The chain employs TRBV4-3 and TRBJ2-3; D call uncertain. V lost 2 bases, J lost 4 bases, and 7 bases lay in between. The CDR3 sequence is 13 residues long. Germline V gene sequence: CDR1 LGHNA, CDR2 YSLEER. The CDR3 bases are TGCGCCAGCAGCCAACTGGCCCCAGATACGCAGTATTTT. As protein: CASSQLAPDTQYF.

This chain joins TRBV28 and TRBJ2-7; D not certain. CDR1 and CDR2 (germline): MDHEN, SYDVKM. V dropped 3 bases and J dropped 4 bases, with 22 bases sitting between them. This CDR3 contains 17 residues. For the CDR3, the DNA is TGTGCCAGCAGTTTGCCGGAGCCCACCAGCGACTGGTACGAGCAGTACTTC. Translated: CASSLPEPTSDWYEQYF. The full variable domain, with the rest looked up from reference TRBV28 and TRBJ2-7, is DVKVTQSSRYLVKRTGEKVFLECVQDMDHENMFWYRQDPGLGLRLIYFSYDVKMKEKGDIPEGYSVSREKKERFSLILESASTNQTSMYLCASSLPEPTSDWYEQYFGPGTRLTVT.

The chain joins TRBV10-3 to TRBJ2-7; 7 bases map to TRBD2. CDR3 size: 13 residues. V was clipped by 2 bases and J by 7 bases; unmatched bases: 5. Germline loops: CDR1 ENHRY, CDR2 SYGVKD. The CDR3 loop is CAISEGRGEEQYF. CDR3 nucleotides: TGTGCCATCAGTGAGGGCCGGGGGGAGGAGCAGTACTTC.

The chain combines TRBV5-4 with TRBJ2-7; TRBD1 is a possible D gene (6 bases). The CDR3 loop spans 14 amino acids. Trimming stripped 3 bases from V and 3 bases from J, with 13 bases between. CDR1 and CDR2 (germline): SGHNT, YYREEE (reference sequence). CDR3 region: CASSSRGTYYEQYF. The CDR3 nucleotides are TGTGCCAGCAGCTCCAGGGGTACCTACTACGAGCAGTACTTC.

The gene calls are TRBV2 and TRBJ2-1, with a possible D match to TRBD1 (5 bases). The V gene's germline CDR1 is SNHLY and CDR2 FYNNEI. The CDR3 loop spans 14 amino acids. V was shortened by 3 bases and J by 10 bases, with 16 bases between the two germline ends. The CDR3 protein is CASSDPPDRGEQFF. Here the CDR3 DNA reads TGTGCCAGCAGTGACCCTCCTGATAGGGGCGAGCAGTTCTTC.

The chain couples TRBV29-1 to TRBJ2-7, with 7 bases aligning to TRBD2. The germline gives CDR1 SQVTM, CDR2 ANQGSEA. V lost 6 bases and J lost 4; bases outside the gene matches: 6. The CDR3 runs 12 residues. The CDR3 DNA reads TGCAGCGTGGGGGGGGAGGGGTACGAGCAGTACTTC. Its translation: CSVGGEGYEQYF.

The chain is built from TRBV7-9 and TRBJ2-3; D call uncertain. Trimming shortened V by 4 bases and J by 9 bases, and 17 bases separated the two germline ends. Germline assignment: CDR1 SEHNR and CDR2 FQNEAQ (reference sequence). This CDR3 has 14 amino acids. CDR3 nucleotide sequence: TGTGCCAGCAGCTCCATTAATCAGGTATACACGCAGTATTTT. Protein product: CASSSINQVYTQYF.

The count of this clone is one. The rearrangement joins TRBV18 to TRBJ1-2; a possible D gene is TRBD1 (6 bases). The V end lost 2 bases, the J end lost 4 bases, and 20 bases lay between the germline ends. In germline, CDR1 is KGHSH, CDR2 LQKENI. The CDR3 is made up of 17 amino acids. The CDR3 loop reads CASSPTSLYVGGYGYTF. The CDR3 DNA follows: TGTGCCAGCTCACCAACGTCGCTTTACGTAGGGGGCTATGGCTACACCTTC.

This chain uses TRBV11-2 with TRBJ2-6; maybe TRBD2 (6 bases). The CDR3 is made up of 16 amino acids. Germline V lookup: CDR1 SGHAT, CDR2 FQNNGV. Trimming removed 4 bases from V and 0 bases from J, with 10 bases in between. CDR3 bases: TGTGCCAGCAGCTCGGGACTTCCCTCTGGGGCCAACGTCCTGACTTTC. Protein: CASSSGLPSGANVLTF.

The chain uses TRBV18 and TRBJ1-1; D might be TRBD1 (5 bases). Between the trimmed V and J ends, which lost 2 bases and 3 bases, there was a span of 10 bases. Germline V lookup: CDR1 KGHSH, CDR2 LQKENI. The CDR3 spans 14 residues. As DNA, the CDR3 is TGTGCCAGCTCACCATTAGCAGGGTACACTGAAGCTTTCTTT. Protein: CASSPLAGYTEAFF.

V and J are TRBV5-1 and TRBJ2-7; D is possibly TRBD1 (5 bases). The V end lost 1 base, the J end lost 2 bases, and 10 bases lay between the germline ends. The CDR3 is 14 amino acids. CDR1 and CDR2 from the germline V gene are SGHRS and YFSETQ. The CDR3 loop is CASSLYTGAYEQYF. In DNA form, the CDR3 reads TGCGCCAGCAGCTTGTATACAGGAGCCTACGAGCAGTACTTC. The full variable domain, rest sourced from reference TRBV5-1 and TRBJ2-7, is KAGVTQTPRYLIKTRGQQVTLSCSPISGHRSVSWYQQTPGQGLQFLFEYFSETQRNKGNFPGRFSGRQFSNSRSEMNVSTLELGDSALYLCASSLYTGAYEQYFGPGTRLTVT.

The genes are TRBV27 and TRBJ2-3, with D tentatively TRBD2 (5 bases). The germline V gene encodes CDR1 MNHEY and CDR2 SMNVEV (reference sequence). V lost 2 bases, J lost 2 bases, and 11 bases lay in between. The CDR3 runs to 15 residues. The CDR3: CASSLQGRDTDTQYF. The CDR3 nucleotides are TGTGCCAGCAGTTTACAAGGACGGGACACAGATACGCAGTATTTT.

The chain couples TRBV21-1 to TRBJ1-5; the table's D call TRBD1 went unverified against the DNA. TRBV21-1 is assigned pseudogene status. This CDR3 spans 17 amino acids. CDR3 sequence (DNA): TGTGCCAGCAGCAGAAGGGGGTCATGGTTGGGCAATCAGCCCCAGCATTTT. Its translation: CASSRRGSWLGNQPQHF.

This sequence joins TRBV7-2 and TRBJ2-7; TRBD1 matches 7 bases. Germline V gene sequence: CDR1 SGHTA, CDR2 FQGNSA. The J segment lost 2 bases and the V segment lost 5 bases, leaving 9 bases of the junction unmatched. The CDR3 has 15 amino acids. CDR3 residues: CASSHAPGTAYEQYF. The CDR3 DNA reads as TGTGCCAGCAGCCACGCCCCCGGGACAGCCTACGAGCAGTACTTC.